What follows describes a single T cell receptor beta chain. As yet, its antigen is unknown. These data come from a study of shared clonotypes between healthy human individuals. Produced via immunoSEQ multiplex PCR; TCRdb's table is partial and in-frame only. The repertoire holds roughly 890,000 clones, with around 92% as singletons. Study results and limitations: Blood alone was sampled, and tissue repertoires likely differ.

Germline V CDR1 and CDR2: MNHEY, SVGAGI. The CDR3 is made up of 13 amino acids. V was clipped by 8 bases and J by 0 bases, with 10 bases between them. CD45RO-negative, CCR7-positively selected cells formed the naive CD8 fraction, excluding terminally differentiated effector memory CD45RA+ cells. The chain uses TRBV6-5 and TRBJ2-5; TRBD1 might be the D (7 bases). Sequencing input: naive CD8+ T cells sorted from blood. The TCR comes from a man aged 30 to 39 in good health. CDR3 sequence (DNA): TGTGCCAGCGGAGGGACAGACCAAGAGACCCAGTACTTC. It encodes CASGGTDQETQYF.